This paragraph reports one T cell receptor (beta chain). The CDR3 has 16 amino acids. Unmatched junction bases numbered 5, after V lost 2 bases and J lost 1 base. Germline assignment: CDR1 KGHSH and CDR2 LQKENI. Sequencing was performed with immunoSEQ multiplex PCR; in TCRdb, only in-frame clones are kept and a portion is missing. The sample includes some 120,000 clones, roughly 90% of them seen just once. This record belongs to a study of T cell responses to AZD1222 COVID-19 vaccine. J is TRBJ1-5 and V is TRBV18, with TRBD1 identical over 7 bases. This TCR derives from an adult in good health. This material consisted of peripheral blood, taken on day 0 of AZD1222 vaccination. CDR3 amino acids: CASSPSSRGSNQPQHF. CDR3 nucleotides: TGTGCCAGCTCACCATCGTCCAGGGGGAGCAATCAGCCCCAGCATTTT. Complete variable domain (other parts from reference TRBV18 and TRBJ1-5): NAGVMQNPRHLVRRRGQEARLRCSPMKGHSHVYWYRQLPEEGLKFMVYLQKENIIDESGMPKERFSAEFPKEGPSILRIQQVVRGDSAAYFCASSPSSRGSNQPQHFGDGTRLSIL.